The 25 T cell receptor beta chains presented below share a single source sample, sequenced in a study of beta chain features in type 1 diabetes. These receptors have no known antigen. General observations from the study: TCRB CDR3s were moderately but significantly shorter in Type 1 diabetes patients in all four CD4+ subsets.

The authors reverse transcribed all of the isolated RNA, so sequencing captured expressed TCRB transcripts. Repertoires were generated with immunoSEQ multiplex PCR, while TCRdb's copy carries only in-frame clones and drops some. The sample lists about 700,000 clones; 13% were seen once. The sample taken for sequencing was naive CD4+ T cells from blood. All receptors derive from a young man with type 1 diabetes.

This clone has a handful of counts. The rearrangement joins TRBV9 to TRBJ1-5; weak D call: TRBD1 (5 bases). Germline V CDR1 and CDR2: SGDLS, YYNGEE. The CDR3 is made up of 15 amino acids. V lost 3 bases and J 6 bases, leaving 16 bases between the germline ends. CDR3 nucleotide sequence: TGTGCCAGCAGCGAGGGGTCGGAATACACTCAGCCCCAGCATTTT. Amino acids: CASSEGSEYTQPQHF.

The chain employs TRBV5-1 and TRBJ2-3, with 9 nucleotides matching TRBD2. V shed 9 bases, J shed 0 bases, and the junction held 5 bases outside the gene matches. The V gene's germline CDR1 is SGHRS and CDR2 YFSETQ. The CDR3 extends over 14 amino acids. The CDR3 DNA sequence: TGCGCCACAAGGCTAGCGGGGAGCACAGATACGCAGTATTTT. It is translated as CATRLAGSTDTQYF.

The chain carries TRBV9 and TRBJ2-7, with 7 positions matching TRBD2. The CDR3 length is 15 residues. Looked up from germline, CDR1 is SGDLS and CDR2 is YYNGEE. V was clipped by 0 bases and J by 5 bases; unmatched bases: 8. The CDR3: CASSVEAGRFNEQYF. Here the CDR3 DNA reads TGTGCCAGCAGCGTAGAGGCCGGGAGGTTCAACGAGCAGTACTTC.

The chain combines TRBV5-1 with TRBJ1-2; no clear D. Germline values: CDR1 SGHRS, CDR2 YFSETQ. V lost 4 bases, J lost 4 bases, and 8 bases lay in between. The CDR3 loop spans 12 amino acids. The CDR3 loop is CASSPDTYGYTF. CDR3 bases: TGCGCCAGCAGCCCAGACACCTATGGCTACACCTTC.

This chain joins TRBV2 and TRBJ2-5; tentatively, D is TRBD2 (6 bases). Germline-derived CDR1 and CDR2 are SNHLY and FYNNEI. This CDR3 spans 12 amino acids. V gave up 5 bases and J gave up 5 bases, with 9 bases separating them. CDR3 DNA sequence: TGTGCCAGCAGTTATGGGGGGGAGACCCAGTACTTC. Translation: CASSYGGETQYF.

The chain employs TRBV28 and TRBJ2-1; a possible D gene is TRBD1 (5 bases). The ends were cut back, 8 bases at V and 9 bases at J, with 11 bases in the middle. The CDR3 has 11 amino acids. Germline CDR1 is MDHEN and CDR2 is SYDVKM. The CDR3 protein is CASGAYVEQFF. In nucleotides, the CDR3 is TGTGCCAGCGGGGCCTATGTTGAGCAGTTCTTC.

The chain couples TRBV29-1 to TRBJ1-1, with D possibly being TRBD1 (6 bases). This CDR3 contains 13 residues. CDR1 and CDR2 (germline): SQVTM, ANQGSEA. Trimming took off 4 bases at V and 5 bases at J, with 14 bases between the two ends. The CDR3 DNA sequence: TGCAGCGTTGTAGAGGGGGGTTCAACTGAAGCTTTCTTT. Its translation is CSVVEGGSTEAFF.

J is TRBJ2-2 and V is TRBV5-1, with D possibly being TRBD1 (6 bases). Germline V gene sequence: CDR1 SGHRS, CDR2 YFSETQ. V dropped 0 bases and J dropped 1 base, with 7 bases sitting between them. The CDR3 covers 15 residues. CDR3 in amino acids: CASSLATGNTGELFF. The DNA of the CDR3 is TGCGCCAGCAGCTTGGCGACAGGGAACACCGGGGAGCTGTTTTTT. The entire variable domain, with the rest obtained from reference TRBV5-1 and TRBJ2-2, is as follows: KAGVTQTPRYLIKTRGQQVTLSCSPISGHRSVSWYQQTPGQGLQFLFEYFSETQRNKGNFPGRFSGRQFSNSRSEMNVSTLELGDSALYLCASSLATGNTGELFFGEGSRLTVL.

This clone turned up a few times. The chain links TRBV30 to TRBJ2-5, with 8 bases fitting TRBD2. Germline V gene data show CDR1 as GTSNPN and CDR2 as SVGIG (reference sequence). The CDR3 sequence is 15 residues long. The V gene end was trimmed by 4 bases and the J gene end by 5 bases; junction bases not matched to a gene: 12. The CDR3 spells CAWTVASGGIETQYF. CDR3 nucleotides: TGTGCCTGGACGGTAGCGAGCGGGGGAATTGAGACCCAGTACTTC.

In this sample, this clone turned up a few times. The chain carries TRBV5-4 and TRBJ2-1, with D uncertain. The CDR3 covers 15 residues. The germline V and J ends were trimmed by 0 bases and 4 bases, with 11 bases remaining between them. CDR1 is SGHNT, CDR2 YYREEE, per germline (reference sequence). CDR3 DNA: TGTGCCAGCAGCTTGGCGGCTAGTGATTACAATGAGCAGTTCTTC. Its protein product is CASSLAASDYNEQFF.

The genes are TRBV10-2 and TRBJ2-5; 9 bases map to TRBD1. Germline V gene lookup returns CDR1 WSHSY and CDR2 SAAADI. The V and J ends lost 6 bases and 5 bases, in that order; junction bases with no gene match: 13. The length of the CDR3 is 16 residues. The CDR3 loop reads CASRAGQGRWRETQYF. CDR3 bases: TGCGCCAGCAGGGCGGGACAGGGACGGTGGCGGGAGACCCAGTACTTC.

V is TRBV2 and J is TRBJ1-2; D uncertain. In germline, CDR1 is SNHLY, CDR2 FYNNEI. Trimming cost V 2 bases and J 8 bases, with 15 bases left between them. This CDR3 contains 14 residues. As DNA, the CDR3 is TGTGCCAGCAGTGAAAGAGCTGGAGGGAGCGGCTACACCTTC. This gives the protein CASSERAGGSGYTF.

The chain employs TRBV10-3 and TRBJ2-7; TRBD1 matches 9 bases. Germline CDR1 reads ENHRY; CDR2 reads SYGVKD. V dropped 4 bases and J dropped 5; count of bases not matched to a gene: 12. This CDR3 spans 16 amino acids. Here the CDR3 reads CAISGLGQGVNDEQYF. As DNA, the CDR3 is TGTGCCATCAGTGGGCTGGGACAGGGTGTTAACGACGAGCAGTACTTC.

The rearrangement links TRBV18 to TRBJ2-5, with D possibly being TRBD1 or TRBD2 (5 bases each). The CDR3 totals 14 residues. The germline V gene encodes CDR1 KGHSH and CDR2 LQKENI. The V and J ends lost 7 bases and 5 bases respectively, with 17 bases between them. The CDR3 sequence: CASLPQRGDETQYF. As DNA, the CDR3 is TGTGCCAGCTTGCCCCAGAGGGGTGATGAGACCCAGTACTTC.

The chain joins TRBV6-1 to TRBJ1-2; TRBD1 might be the D (6 bases). Germline CDR1 reads MNHNS; CDR2 reads SASEGT. Deletions cut 8 bases from V and 3 bases from J, with 10 bases between. This CDR3 is 12 amino acids long. The CDR3 DNA sequence: TGTGCCAGCGCCCGGACAGACTATGGCTACACCTTC. The encoded protein is CASARTDYGYTF.

The rearrangement links TRBV7-8 to TRBJ1-6; possible D gene TRBD1, 6 bases. CDR1 is SGHVS and CDR2 is FQNEAQ in the germline V gene. Trimming pared 5 bases from V and 0 bases from J, leaving 11 bases between. The CDR3 totals 16 residues. The CDR3, as DNA: TGTGCCAGCAGCCGAGACAGGAGCTCCTATAATTCACCCCTCCACTTT. It is translated as CASSRDRSSYNSPLHF.

Only a few counts were recorded for this clone. The chain uses TRBV29-1 and TRBJ1-1; D is uncertain. The CDR3 contains 14 residues. V was pared by 1 base and J by 4 bases, with 13 bases between. The germline CDR1 and CDR2 sequences are SQVTM and ANQGSEA. The CDR3 DNA reads TGCAGCGTTGAAGTAGTCAGTCGAGGCACTGAAGCTTTCTTT. Protein: CSVEVVSRGTEAFF.

In this sample, this clone turned up a few times. The chain recombines TRBV30 with TRBJ1-5, with D perhaps matching TRBD1 (6 bases). Germline lookup yields CDR1 GTSNPN and CDR2 SVGIG (reference sequence). Trimming stripped 3 bases from V and 4 bases from J, with 10 bases between. This CDR3 spans 13 amino acids. The CDR3 bases are TGTGCCTGGAGAGGGACACCTAATCAGCCCCAGCATTTT. Encoded protein: CAWRGTPNQPQHF.

The V and J genes are TRBV9 and TRBJ2-7, with a tentative D call TRBD2 (6 bases). The CDR3 covers 14 residues. Deletions cut 4 bases from V and 4 bases from J, with 15 bases between. Germline V gives CDR1 SGDLS, CDR2 YYNGEE. CDR3 loop: CASSYGDWRYEQYF. The CDR3 nucleotides are TGTGCCAGCAGCTATGGGGACTGGAGATACGAGCAGTACTTC.

In this sample, this clone turned up a few times. The rearrangement links TRBV28 to TRBJ2-1; D might be TRBD1 (5 bases). The V and J ends lost 3 bases and 6 bases respectively, with 9 bases between them. The CDR3 runs 13 residues. Germline V gene sequence: CDR1 MDHEN, CDR2 SYDVKM. The CDR3 reads CASSLGQGNEQFF. CDR3 in DNA: TGTGCCAGCAGTTTGGGGCAGGGCAATGAGCAGTTCTTC.

This clone came up a few times. The chain combines TRBV5-1 with TRBJ2-3, with 7 bases lining up with TRBD1. The CDR3 totals 18 residues. Germline-derived CDR1 and CDR2 are SGHRS and YFSETQ. V dropped 3 bases and J dropped 0; count of bases not matched to a gene: 13. The CDR3 protein is CASSSKLTGPTSTDTQYF. The CDR3 region has the DNA TGCGCCAGCAGCTCTAAATTGACAGGGCCCACTAGCACAGATACGCAGTATTTT.

This rearrangement joins TRBV25-1 to TRBJ2-7; no definite D call. The CDR3 runs 12 residues. V shed 5 bases and J shed 3 bases, with 8 bases lying between them. Per germline, CDR1 MGHDK and CDR2 SYGVNS. CDR3 coding DNA: TGTGCCAGCAGTCTGAGCTACTACGAGCAGTACTTC. Protein product: CASSLSYYEQYF.

This clone has a handful of counts. The chain carries TRBV25-1 and TRBJ1-5, with 10 bases fitting TRBD1. V was clipped by 3 bases and J by 5 bases; unmatched bases: 7. Germline lookup yields CDR1 MGHDK and CDR2 SYGVNS. This CDR3 has 16 residues. The CDR3 loop reads CASSDPTGGWDQPQHF. In DNA form, the CDR3 reads TGTGCCAGCAGTGACCCGACAGGGGGCTGGGATCAGCCCCAGCATTTT.

The rearrangement joins TRBV6-6 to TRBJ1-2; no firm D call. CDR3 length equals 13 residues. Trimming shortened V by 6 bases and J by 0 bases, and 8 bases separated the two germline ends. The V gene's germline CDR1 is MNHNY and CDR2 SVGAGI (reference sequence). CDR3 in DNA: TGTGCCAGCAGGGACCGAGCTAACTATGGCTACACCTTC. Translated: CASRDRANYGYTF.

The chain is built from TRBV5-1 and TRBJ2-3; 9 bases match TRBD2. The CDR3 has 15 amino acids. The germline V gene encodes CDR1 SGHRS and CDR2 YFSETQ. J was trimmed by 2 bases and V by 4 bases; bases with no gene match: 5. The CDR3 region is CASSLERGDTDTQYF. Here the CDR3 DNA reads TGCGCCAGCAGCCTAGAGCGGGGGGACACAGATACGCAGTATTTT.